This T cell receptor (beta chain) comes out of a study of breast tumors, draining lymph nodes, adjacent tissues. Study-level results: Tumors had less TCR diversity than lymph nodes, more than nontumor tissue. Data fit most tumor T cells coming from lymph node, expanding in tumor.

After removal of 4 bases from V and 4 bases from J, the junction contained 13 bases not matched to a gene. Per the germline V gene, CDR1 is SGHTS and CDR2 is YDEGEE. CDR3 length: 16 residues. Note on this clonotype: Antigen specificity is unknown.

TCRdb re-derived calls from the multiplex PCR reads in MiXCR, one entry per CDR3 protein. Of over 130,000 distinct CDR3 sequences in the sample, 30% to 35% were seen once. The lymph nodes were axillary draining lymph nodes from breast cancer patients. The chain combines TRBV5-8 with TRBJ1-2; 7 bases fit TRBD1. Sequencing was performed on axillary lymph node tissue. The TCR originated in a female donor with breast cancer. Some clones in this sample may be carry-over from other donors' samples. The DNA of the CDR3 is TGTGCCAGCAGCCCAGGACAGGCGGCTGTCGGCTATGGCTACACCTTC. Encoded protein: CASSPGQAAVGYGYTF.